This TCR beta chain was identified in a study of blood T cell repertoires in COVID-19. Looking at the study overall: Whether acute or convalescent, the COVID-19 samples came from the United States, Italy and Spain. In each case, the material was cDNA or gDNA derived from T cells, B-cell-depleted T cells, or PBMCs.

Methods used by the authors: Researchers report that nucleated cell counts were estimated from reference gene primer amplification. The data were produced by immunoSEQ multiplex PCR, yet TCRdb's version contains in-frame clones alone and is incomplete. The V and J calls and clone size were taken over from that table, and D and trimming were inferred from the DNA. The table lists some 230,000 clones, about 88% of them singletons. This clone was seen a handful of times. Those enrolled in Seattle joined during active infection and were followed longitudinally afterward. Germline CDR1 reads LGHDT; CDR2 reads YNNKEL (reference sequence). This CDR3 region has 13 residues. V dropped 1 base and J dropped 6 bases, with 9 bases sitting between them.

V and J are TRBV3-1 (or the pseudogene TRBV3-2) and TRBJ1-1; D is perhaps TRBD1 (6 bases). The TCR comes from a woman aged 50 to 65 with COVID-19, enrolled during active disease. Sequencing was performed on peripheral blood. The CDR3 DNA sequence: TGTGCCAGCAGCCAAGTTGCAGGGGCTGAAGCTTTCTTT. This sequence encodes CASSQVAGAEAFF.